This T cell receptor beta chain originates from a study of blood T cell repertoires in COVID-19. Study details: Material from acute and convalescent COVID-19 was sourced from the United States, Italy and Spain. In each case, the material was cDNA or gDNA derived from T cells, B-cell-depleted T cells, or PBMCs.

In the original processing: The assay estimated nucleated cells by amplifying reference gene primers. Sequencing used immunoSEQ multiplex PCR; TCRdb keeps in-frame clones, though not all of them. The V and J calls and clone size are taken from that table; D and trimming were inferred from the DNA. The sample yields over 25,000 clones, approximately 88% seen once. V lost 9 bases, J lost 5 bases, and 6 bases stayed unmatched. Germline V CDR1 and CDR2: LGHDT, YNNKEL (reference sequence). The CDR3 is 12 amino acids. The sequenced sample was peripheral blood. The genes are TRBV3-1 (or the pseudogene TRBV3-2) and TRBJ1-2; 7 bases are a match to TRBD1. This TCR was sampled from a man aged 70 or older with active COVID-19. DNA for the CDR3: TGTGCCAGTACGACAGGGAGTTATGGCTACACCTTC. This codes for CASTTGSYGYTF.